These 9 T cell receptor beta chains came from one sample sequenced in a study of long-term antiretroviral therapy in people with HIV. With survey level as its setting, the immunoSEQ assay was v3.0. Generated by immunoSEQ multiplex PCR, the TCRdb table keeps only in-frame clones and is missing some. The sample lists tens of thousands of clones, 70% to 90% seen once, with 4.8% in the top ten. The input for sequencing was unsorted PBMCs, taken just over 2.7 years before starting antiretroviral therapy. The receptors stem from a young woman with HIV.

CDR3 region: CASSSTGGATEAFF. For the CDR3, the DNA is TGTGCCAGCAGTTCGACAGGGGGCGCCACTGAAGCTTTCTTT. The chain recombines TRBV2 with TRBJ1-1; 10 nucleotides match TRBD1. After removal of 5 bases from V and 4 bases from J, the junction contained 4 bases not matched to a gene. There are 14 residues in the CDR3. Germline-derived CDR1 and CDR2 are SNHLY and FYNNEI.

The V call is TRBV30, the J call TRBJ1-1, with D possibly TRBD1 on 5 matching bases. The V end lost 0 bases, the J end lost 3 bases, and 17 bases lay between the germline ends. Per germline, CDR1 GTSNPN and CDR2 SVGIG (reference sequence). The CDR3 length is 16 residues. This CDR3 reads CAWSVLGVGGDTEAFF. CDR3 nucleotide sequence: TGTGCCTGGAGTGTCTTGGGGGTTGGGGGTGACACTGAAGCTTTCTTT.

In nucleotides, the CDR3 is TGTGCCAGCACCTATTTACCGGGTGGGACTGAAGCTTTCTTT. This gives the protein CASTYLPGGTEAFF. The rearrangement uses TRBV6-5 and TRBJ1-1; no clear D gene. CDR1 MNHEY and CDR2 SVGAGI come from the germline V gene. The CDR3 is 14 amino acids. Trimming took off 7 bases at V and 5 bases at J, with 17 bases between the two ends.

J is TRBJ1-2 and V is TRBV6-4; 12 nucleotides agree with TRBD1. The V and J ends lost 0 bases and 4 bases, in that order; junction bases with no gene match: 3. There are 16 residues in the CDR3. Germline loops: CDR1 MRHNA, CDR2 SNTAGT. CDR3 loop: CASSDSPGQGAYGYTF. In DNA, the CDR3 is TGTGCCAGCAGTGACTCCCCGGGACAGGGGGCCTATGGCTACACCTTC.

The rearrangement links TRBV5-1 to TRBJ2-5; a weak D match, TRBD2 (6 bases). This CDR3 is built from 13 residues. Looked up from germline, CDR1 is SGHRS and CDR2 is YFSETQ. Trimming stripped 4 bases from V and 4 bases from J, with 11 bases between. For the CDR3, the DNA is TGCGCCAGCAGCAGATCCGGGGGAGAGACCCAGTACTTC. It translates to CASSRSGGETQYF. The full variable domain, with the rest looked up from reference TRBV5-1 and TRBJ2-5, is KAGVTQTPRYLIKTRGQQVTLSCSPISGHRSVSWYQQTPGQGLQFLFEYFSETQRNKGNFPGRFSGRQFSNSRSEMNVSTLELGDSALYLCASSRSGGETQYFGPGTRLLVL.

The CDR3 loop reads CASKGAGAYTDTQYF. The DNA of the CDR3 is TGTGCCAGCAAGGGAGCGGGGGCCTACACAGATACGCAGTATTTT. The V gene is TRBV2, the J gene TRBJ2-3; 8 nucleotides agree with TRBD2. The germline CDR1 and CDR2 sequences are SNHLY and FYNNEI. V shed 7 bases and J 2 bases; nucleotides not matched to a gene: 8. The CDR3 has 15 residues.

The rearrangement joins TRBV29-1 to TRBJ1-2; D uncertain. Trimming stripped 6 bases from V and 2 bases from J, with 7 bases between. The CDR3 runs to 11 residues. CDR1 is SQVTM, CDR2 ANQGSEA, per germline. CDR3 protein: CSVQENYGYTF. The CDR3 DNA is TGCAGCGTCCAGGAAAACTATGGCTACACCTTC.

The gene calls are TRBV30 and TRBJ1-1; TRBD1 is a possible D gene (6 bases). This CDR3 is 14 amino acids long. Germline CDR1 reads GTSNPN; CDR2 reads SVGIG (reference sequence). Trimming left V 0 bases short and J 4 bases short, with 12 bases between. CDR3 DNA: TGTGCCTGGAGTGTAACAGGGCGCGGCACTGAAGCTTTCTTT. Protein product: CAWSVTGRGTEAFF.

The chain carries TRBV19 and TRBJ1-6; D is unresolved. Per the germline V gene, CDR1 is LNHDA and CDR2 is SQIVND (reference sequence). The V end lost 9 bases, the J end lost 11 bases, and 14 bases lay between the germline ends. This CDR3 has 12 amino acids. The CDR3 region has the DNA TGTGCCAGACTAGTAGGGCACCCACCCCTCCACTTT. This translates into CARLVGHPPLHF.